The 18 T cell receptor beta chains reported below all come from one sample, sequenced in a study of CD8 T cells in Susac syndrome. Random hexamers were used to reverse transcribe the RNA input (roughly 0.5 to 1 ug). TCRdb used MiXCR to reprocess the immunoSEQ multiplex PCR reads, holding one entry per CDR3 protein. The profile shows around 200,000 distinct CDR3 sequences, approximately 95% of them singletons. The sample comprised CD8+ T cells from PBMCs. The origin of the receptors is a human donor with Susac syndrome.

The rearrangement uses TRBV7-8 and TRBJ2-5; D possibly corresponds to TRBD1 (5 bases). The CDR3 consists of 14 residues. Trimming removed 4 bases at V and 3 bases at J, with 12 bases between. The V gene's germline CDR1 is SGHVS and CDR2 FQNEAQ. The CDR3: CASSSRQPKETQYF. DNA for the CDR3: TGTGCCAGCAGCTCGAGACAGCCTAAAGAGACCCAGTACTTC.

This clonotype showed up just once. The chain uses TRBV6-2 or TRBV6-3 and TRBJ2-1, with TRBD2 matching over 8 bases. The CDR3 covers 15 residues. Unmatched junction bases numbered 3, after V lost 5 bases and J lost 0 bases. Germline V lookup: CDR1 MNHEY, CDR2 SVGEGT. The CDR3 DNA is TGTGCCAGCAGTATAGCGGGGACCTCCTACAATGAGCAGTTCTTC. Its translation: CASSIAGTSYNEQFF.

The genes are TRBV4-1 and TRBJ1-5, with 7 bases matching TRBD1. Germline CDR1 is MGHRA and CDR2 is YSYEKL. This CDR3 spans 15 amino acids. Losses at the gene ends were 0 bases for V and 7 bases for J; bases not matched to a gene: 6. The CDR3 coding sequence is TGCGCCAGCAGCCAAGATCTCGACAGGGTCCAGCCCCAGCATTTT. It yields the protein CASSQDLDRVQPQHF.

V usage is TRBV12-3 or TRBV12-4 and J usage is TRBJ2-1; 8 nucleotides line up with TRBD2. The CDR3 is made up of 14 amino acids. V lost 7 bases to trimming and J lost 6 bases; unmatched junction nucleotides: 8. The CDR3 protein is CASTYSGAVNEQFF. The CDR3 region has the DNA TGTGCCAGCACCTATAGCGGGGCGGTCAATGAGCAGTTCTTC.

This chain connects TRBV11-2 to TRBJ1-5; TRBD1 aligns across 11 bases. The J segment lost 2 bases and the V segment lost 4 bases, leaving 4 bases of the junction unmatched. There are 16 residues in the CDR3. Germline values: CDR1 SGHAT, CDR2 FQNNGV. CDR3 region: CASSSGQGAGNQPQHF. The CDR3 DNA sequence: TGTGCCAGCAGCTCCGGACAGGGGGCAGGCAATCAGCCCCAGCATTTT.

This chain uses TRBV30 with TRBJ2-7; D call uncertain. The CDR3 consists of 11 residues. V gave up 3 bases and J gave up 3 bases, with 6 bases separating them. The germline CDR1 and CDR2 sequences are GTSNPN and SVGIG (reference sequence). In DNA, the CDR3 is TGTGCCTGGAGGGAATTCTACGAGCAGTACTTC. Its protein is CAWREFYEQYF.

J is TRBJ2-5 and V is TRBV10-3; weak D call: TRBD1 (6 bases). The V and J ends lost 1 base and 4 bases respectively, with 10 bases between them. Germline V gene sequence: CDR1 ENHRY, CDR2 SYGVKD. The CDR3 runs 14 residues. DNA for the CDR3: TGTGCCATCAGTGAGTTAGGGGGTCGAGAGACCCAGTACTTC. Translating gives CAISELGGRETQYF.

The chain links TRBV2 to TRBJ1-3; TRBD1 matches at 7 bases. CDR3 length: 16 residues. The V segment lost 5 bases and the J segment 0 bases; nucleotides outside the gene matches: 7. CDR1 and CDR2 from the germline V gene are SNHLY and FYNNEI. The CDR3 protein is CASSFDRTGSGNTIYF. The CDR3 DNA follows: TGTGCCAGCAGTTTCGATCGGACAGGCTCTGGAAACACCATATATTTT. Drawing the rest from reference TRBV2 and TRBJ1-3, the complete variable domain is EPEVTQTPSHQVTQMGQEVILRCVPISNHLYFYWYRQILGQKVEFLVSFYNNEISEKSEIFDDQFSVERPDGSNFTLKIRSTKLEDSAMYFCASSFDRTGSGNTIYFGEGSWLTVV.

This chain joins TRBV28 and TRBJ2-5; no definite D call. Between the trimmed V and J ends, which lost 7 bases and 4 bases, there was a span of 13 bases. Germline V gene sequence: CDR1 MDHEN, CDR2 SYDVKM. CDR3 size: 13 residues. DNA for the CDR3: TGTGCCAGCAAGACGCAAAATGGAGAGACCCAGTACTTC. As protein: CASKTQNGETQYF. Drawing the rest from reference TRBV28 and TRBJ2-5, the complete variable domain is DVKVTQSSRYLVKRTGEKVFLECVQDMDHENMFWYRQDPGLGLRLIYFSYDVKMKEKGDIPEGYSVSREKKERFSLILESASTNQTSMYLCASKTQNGETQYFGPGTRLLVL.

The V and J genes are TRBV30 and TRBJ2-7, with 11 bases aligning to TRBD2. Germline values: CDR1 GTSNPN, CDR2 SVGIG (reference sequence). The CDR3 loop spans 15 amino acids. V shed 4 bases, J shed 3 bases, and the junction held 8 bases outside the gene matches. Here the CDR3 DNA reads TGTGCCTGGACGGTAGCGGGGGGGCCGGGCTACGAGCAGTACTTC. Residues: CAWTVAGGPGYEQYF. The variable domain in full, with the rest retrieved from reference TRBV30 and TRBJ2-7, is SQTIHQWPATLVQPVGSPLSLECTVEGTSNPNLYWYRQAAGRGLQLLFYSVGIGQISSEVPQNLSASRPQDRQFILSSKKLLLSDSGFYLCAWTVAGGPGYEQYFGPGTRLTVT.

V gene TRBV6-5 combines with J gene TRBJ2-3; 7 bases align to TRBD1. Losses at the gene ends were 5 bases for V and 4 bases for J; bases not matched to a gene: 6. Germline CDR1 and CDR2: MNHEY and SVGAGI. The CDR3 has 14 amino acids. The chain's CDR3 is CASSPRDRADTQYF. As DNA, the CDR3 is TGTGCCAGCAGTCCCCGAGACAGGGCAGATACGCAGTATTTT.

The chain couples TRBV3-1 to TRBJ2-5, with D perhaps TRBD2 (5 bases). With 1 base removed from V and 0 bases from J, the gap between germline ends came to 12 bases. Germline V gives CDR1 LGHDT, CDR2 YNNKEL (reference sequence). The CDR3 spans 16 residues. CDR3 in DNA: TGTGCCAGCAGCCAAGTTGGTGGGCGGGACCAAGAGACCCAGTACTTC. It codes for CASSQVGGRDQETQYF.

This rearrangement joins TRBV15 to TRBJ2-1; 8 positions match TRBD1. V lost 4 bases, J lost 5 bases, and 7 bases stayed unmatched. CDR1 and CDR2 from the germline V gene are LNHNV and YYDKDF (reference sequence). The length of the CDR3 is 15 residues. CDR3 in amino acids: CATSIYRGEHNEQFF. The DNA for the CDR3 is TGTGCCACCAGCATATACAGGGGGGAGCACAATGAGCAGTTCTTC.

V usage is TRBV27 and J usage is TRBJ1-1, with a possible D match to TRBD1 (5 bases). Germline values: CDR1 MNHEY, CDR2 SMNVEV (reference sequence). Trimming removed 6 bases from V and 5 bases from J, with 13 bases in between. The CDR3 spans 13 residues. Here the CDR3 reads CASSENRMTEAFF. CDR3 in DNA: TGTGCCAGCAGCGAAAACAGGATGACTGAAGCTTTCTTT.

The CDR3 is CASSALSGSSYNEQFF. CDR3 sequence (DNA): TGTGCCAGCAGCGCCCTGAGCGGGAGCTCCTACAATGAGCAGTTCTTC. The chain carries TRBV9 and TRBJ2-1; 8 nucleotides line up with TRBD2. The V segment lost 3 bases and the J segment 0 bases; nucleotides outside the gene matches: 5. This CDR3 comprises 16 residues. The germline V gene encodes CDR1 SGDLS and CDR2 YYNGEE.

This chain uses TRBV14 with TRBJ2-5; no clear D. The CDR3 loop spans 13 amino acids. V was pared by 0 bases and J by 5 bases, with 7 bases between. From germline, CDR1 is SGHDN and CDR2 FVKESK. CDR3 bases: TGTGCCAGCAGCCAAGAATATAGCGAGACCCAGTACTTC. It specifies CASSQEYSETQYF.

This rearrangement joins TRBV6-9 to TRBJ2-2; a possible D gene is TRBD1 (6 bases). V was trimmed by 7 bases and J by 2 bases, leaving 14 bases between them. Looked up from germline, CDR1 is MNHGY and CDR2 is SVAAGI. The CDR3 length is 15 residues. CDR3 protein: CASIKQGQNTGELFF. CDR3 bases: TGTGCCAGCATAAAACAGGGACAAAACACCGGGGAGCTGTTTTTT.

The CDR3 loop is CSVLGPGQNPYEQYF. The CDR3 nucleotides are TGCAGCGTATTAGGACCGGGACAGAATCCCTACGAGCAGTACTTC. V is TRBV29-1 and J is TRBJ2-7; 7 bases align to TRBD1. Germline assignment: CDR1 SQVTM and CDR2 ANQGSEA. The V gene end was trimmed by 6 bases and the J gene end by 2 bases; junction bases not matched to a gene: 13. The CDR3 extends over 15 amino acids.